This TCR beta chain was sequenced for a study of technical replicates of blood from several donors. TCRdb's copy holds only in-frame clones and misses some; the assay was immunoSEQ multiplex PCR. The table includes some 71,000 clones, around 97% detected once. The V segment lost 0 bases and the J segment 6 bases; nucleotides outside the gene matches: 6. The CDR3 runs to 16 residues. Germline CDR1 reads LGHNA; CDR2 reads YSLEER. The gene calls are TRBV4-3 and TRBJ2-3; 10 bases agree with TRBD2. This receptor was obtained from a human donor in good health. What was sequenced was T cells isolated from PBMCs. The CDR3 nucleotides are TGCGCCAGCAGCCAAGATATAACTAGCGGGATGGATACGCAGTATTTT. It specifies CASSQDITSGMDTQYF.